Below are 17 T cell receptor beta chains sequenced from a single sample in a study of beta chain features in type 1 diabetes. The entirety of the isolated RNA underwent reverse transcription, so expressed TCRB transcripts were sequenced. TCRdb's table, derived via immunoSEQ multiplex PCR, lists solely in-frame clones and lacks some. Among about 350,000 clones listed, about 20% were seen once. The sample taken for sequencing was naive CD4+ T cells from blood. The receptors were gathered from a young woman in good health.

This clone has more than one count but fewer than ten. This chain uses TRBV9 with TRBJ2-1, with D perhaps TRBD2 (6 bases). Trimming removed 4 bases at V and 9 bases at J, with 17 bases between. The CDR3 has 14 amino acids. Looked up from germline, CDR1 is SGDLS and CDR2 is YYNGEE. Written as DNA, the CDR3 is TGTGCCAGCAGCCTAACGGGAGCGGGCGGTGAGCAGTTCTTC. Its protein is CASSLTGAGGEQFF.

The chain uses TRBV7-2 and TRBJ2-5; maybe TRBD2 (5 bases). V was clipped by 7 bases and J by 2 bases, with 11 bases between them. The germline CDR1 and CDR2 sequences are SGHTA and FQGNSA. This CDR3 spans 13 amino acids. The CDR3 DNA reads TGTGCCAGCAACGAAGCGGTACAAGAGACCCAGTACTTC. Encoded protein: CASNEAVQETQYF. The variable domain in full, with the rest retrieved from reference TRBV7-2 and TRBJ2-5, is GAGVSQSPSNKVTEKGKDVELRCDPISGHTALYWYRQSLGQGLEFLIYFQGNSAPDKSGLPSDRFSAERTGGSVSTLTIQRTQQEDSAVYLCASNEAVQETQYFGPGTRLLVL.

The sample holds a few counts of this clone. The V and J genes are TRBV7-9 and TRBJ1-1; perhaps TRBD1 as D (5 bases). The V gene's germline CDR1 is SEHNR and CDR2 FQNEAQ (reference sequence). V lost 5 bases and J 5 bases, leaving 15 bases between the germline ends. CDR3 length: 14 amino acids. The CDR3 here is CASSALGGVTEAFF. In DNA, the CDR3 is TGTGCCAGCAGCGCCCTGGGGGGGGTGACTGAAGCTTTCTTT.

The rearrangement links TRBV7-2 to TRBJ2-1, with a possible D match to TRBD1 (7 bases). CDR1 and CDR2 (germline): SGHTA, FQGNSA. This CDR3 comprises 13 residues. V lost 3 bases and J lost 9, with 12 bases in between. CDR3 DNA sequence: TGTGCCAGCAGCTTCCAGCAGGGGGGTGAGCAGTTCTTC. It codes for CASSFQQGGEQFF.

Only a few counts were recorded for this clone. The chain recombines TRBV5-8 with TRBJ2-7, with TRBD2 as a possible D gene (5 bases). This CDR3 region has 15 residues. Germline-derived CDR1 and CDR2 are SGHTS and YDEGEE. Trimming shortened V by 0 bases and J by 4 bases, and 14 bases separated the two germline ends. CDR3 sequence reads: CASSLGRGRRYEQYF. Here the CDR3 DNA reads TGTGCCAGCAGCTTGGGGAGAGGGAGACGGTACGAGCAGTACTTC.

V gene TRBV5-4 combines with J gene TRBJ1-4, with D possibly TRBD1 on 5 matching bases. V lost 4 bases and J lost 1, with 8 bases in between. The length of the CDR3 is 14 residues. The germline gives CDR1 SGHNT, CDR2 YYREEE (reference sequence). The CDR3 DNA follows: TGTGCCAGCAGCCGCAGGGTAACTAATGAAAAACTGTTTTTT. Amino acids: CASSRRVTNEKLFF.

The chain carries TRBV9 and TRBJ1-4; TRBD1 is a possible D gene (6 bases). The CDR3 length is 17 residues. Germline CDR1 SGDLS, CDR2 YYNGEE. V was cut by 0 bases and J by 8 bases, with 20 bases left in between. CDR3 nucleotide sequence: TGTGCCAGCAGCGTAGCTGACGGGAGGGGGGCCGGGGAAAAACTGTTTTTT. As protein: CASSVADGRGAGEKLFF.

The chain has TRBV5-1 and TRBJ1-2; 8 nucleotides align to TRBD1. The ends lost 4 bases at V and 8 bases at J; junction bases unmatched: 10. Looked up from germline, CDR1 is SGHRS and CDR2 is YFSETQ. CDR3 length equals 14 residues. CDR3 bases: TGCGCCAGCAGCGGGACCGGACAGGGCACAGGCTACACCTTC. Translation gives CASSGTGQGTGYTF.

This clone was seen a handful of times. This chain links TRBV11-2 with TRBJ2-1; tentatively, D is TRBD2 (6 bases). The V end lost 1 base, the J end lost 9 bases, and 16 bases lay between the germline ends. The CDR3 covers 15 residues. From germline, CDR1 is SGHAT and CDR2 FQNNGV. Here the CDR3 DNA reads TGTGCCAGCAGCTTAGTCCGGCTGGGGGGAGGTGAGCAGTTCTTC. Its protein is CASSLVRLGGGEQFF.

The chain carries TRBV6-5 and TRBJ2-7; D ambiguous. V dropped 7 bases and J dropped 0 bases, with 10 bases sitting between them. Per germline, CDR1 MNHEY and CDR2 SVGAGI. The CDR3 runs 13 residues. CDR3 bases: TGTGCCAGCACCCCCCCCCACTCCTACGAGCAGTACTTC. Protein sequence: CASTPPHSYEQYF.

J is TRBJ1-1 and V is TRBV14; tentatively, D is TRBD1 (6 bases). This CDR3 has 13 amino acids. Germline CDR1 SGHDN, CDR2 FVKESK. Trimming stripped 6 bases from V and 1 base from J, with 9 bases between. The CDR3 DNA reads TGTGCCAGCAGTTCGGGACAGAACACTGAAGCTTTCTTT. Translating it yields CASSSGQNTEAFF. Using reference TRBV14 and TRBJ1-1 for the parts outside the CDR3, the full variable domain is EAGVTQFPSHSVIEKGQTVTLRCDPISGHDNLYWYRRVMGKEIKFLLHFVKESKQDESGMPNNRFLAERTGGTYSTLKVQPAELEDSGVYFCASSSGQNTEAFFGQGTRLTVV.

This chain connects TRBV30 to TRBJ1-1, with D unresolved. Germline V CDR1 and CDR2: GTSNPN, SVGIG (reference sequence). The CDR3 runs 15 residues. The germline V and J ends were trimmed by 0 bases and 1 base, with 12 bases remaining between them. The CDR3 DNA reads TGTGCCTGGAGTGTACGGGGTTGGGGGAACACTGAAGCTTTCTTT. It specifies CAWSVRGWGNTEAFF.

The rearrangement links TRBV30 to TRBJ2-5; TRBD1 matches 7 bases. From germline, CDR1 is GTSNPN and CDR2 SVGIG (reference sequence). The CDR3 runs to 13 residues. V shed 3 bases, J shed 2 bases, and the junction held 3 bases outside the gene matches. In nucleotides, the CDR3 is TGTGCCTGGAGCACAGGGGTTCAAGAGACCCAGTACTTC. This encodes CAWSTGVQETQYF.

The chain has TRBV5-1 and TRBJ2-6; TRBD1 matches 11 bases. J was trimmed by 2 bases and V by 4 bases; bases with no gene match: 5. The CDR3 has 17 residues. Germline values: CDR1 SGHRS, CDR2 YFSETQ. The CDR3 DNA follows: TGCGCCAGCAGCCGGACAGGGGGCTTAGCTGGGGCCAACGTCCTGACTTTC. It codes for CASSRTGGLAGANVLTF.

This sequence joins TRBV13 and TRBJ2-7, with a weak D call TRBD1 (7 bases). V was shortened by 2 bases and J by 7 bases, with 15 bases between the two germline ends. Germline CDR1 reads PRHDT; CDR2 reads FYEKMQ (reference sequence). This CDR3 region has 14 residues. The CDR3 DNA reads TGTGCCAGCAGCTTAAGCTCAGGGGGAGGTGAGCAGTACTTC. Translated: CASSLSSGGGEQYF.

This clone was counted only a few times. The chain uses TRBV18 and TRBJ2-2; possible D gene TRBD1, 6 bases. This CDR3 spans 15 amino acids. V lost 3 bases and J lost 3, with 11 bases in between. Per germline, CDR1 KGHSH and CDR2 LQKENI. CDR3 DNA sequence: TGTGCCAGCTCACCTCGGACAGTTCACACCGGGGAGCTGTTTTTT. Protein product: CASSPRTVHTGELFF.

This clone was observed a handful of times. The V gene is TRBV6-1, the J gene TRBJ2-7; maybe TRBD2 (5 bases). The CDR3 consists of 13 residues. The germline gives CDR1 MNHNS, CDR2 SASEGT. V was trimmed by 5 bases and J by 0 bases, leaving 8 bases between them. The CDR3 reads CASSFRDSYEQYF. The CDR3 DNA reads as TGTGCCAGCAGTTTCCGGGACTCCTACGAGCAGTACTTC.